Below, one T cell receptor beta chain is given with its context. This clone has more than one count but fewer than ten. Its antigen is unknown. No much larger clonotype is one base removed from it; base qualities were not supplied. The data derive from a study of control samples from healthy donors and cancer patients (dated by TCRdb to about 2020). Library preparation used the immunoSEQ multiplex PCR assay. Not all clones reach the TCRdb copy of this immuneACCESS table, which keeps in-frame sequences only. Checked studies attribute under half of the gap to unresolved V genes and leave the rest unexplained. Counted in this sample were 170,000 or so clones; approximately 91% of them appeared once. Of the sample, around 2% falls within the top ten clones. The material sequenced was blood. The receptor's source is a woman in her thirties or forties in good health.

In nucleotide form, the sequence is TGTGCCAGCAGTGAACAACTAGCGGGGTACAATGAGCAGTTCTTC. Its protein reads: CASSEQLAGYNEQFF. This sequence uses TRBV2 and TRBJ2-1; TRBD2 fits 10 bases in the junction. V lost 2 bases and J lost 4 bases, and the count of bases not matched to a germline gene is 2. CDR1 SNHLY and CDR2 FYNNEI were looked up in the germline V gene. Including cysteine and phenylalanine, the CDR3 has 15 amino acids. Left in the record is the CDR3 DNA by itself, 45 bases read in frame from the first base.